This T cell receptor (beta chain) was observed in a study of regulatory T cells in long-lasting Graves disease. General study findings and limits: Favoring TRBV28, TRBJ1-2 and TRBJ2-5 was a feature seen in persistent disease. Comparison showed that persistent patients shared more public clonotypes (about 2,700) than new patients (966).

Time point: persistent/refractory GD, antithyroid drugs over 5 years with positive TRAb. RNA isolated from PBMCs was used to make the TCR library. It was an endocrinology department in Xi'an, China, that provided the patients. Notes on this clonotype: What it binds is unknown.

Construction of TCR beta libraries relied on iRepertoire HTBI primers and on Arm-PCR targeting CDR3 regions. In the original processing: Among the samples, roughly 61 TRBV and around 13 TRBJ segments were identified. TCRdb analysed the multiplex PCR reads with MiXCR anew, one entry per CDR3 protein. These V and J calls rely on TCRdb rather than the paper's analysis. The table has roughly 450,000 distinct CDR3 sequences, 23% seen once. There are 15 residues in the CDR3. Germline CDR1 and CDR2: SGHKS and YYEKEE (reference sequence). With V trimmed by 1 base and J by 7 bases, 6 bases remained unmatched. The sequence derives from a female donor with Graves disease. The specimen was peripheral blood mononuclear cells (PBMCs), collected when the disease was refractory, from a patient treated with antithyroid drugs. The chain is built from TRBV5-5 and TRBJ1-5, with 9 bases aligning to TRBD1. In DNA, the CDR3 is TGTGCCAGCAGCTTGAGCGGGACAGGGATACAGCCCCAGCATTTT. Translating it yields CASSLSGTGIQPQHF.